This record covers a single T cell receptor (beta chain). The authors' processing: Estimates of nucleated cell counts were drawn from the amplification of reference gene primers. Method: immunoSEQ multiplex PCR; TCRdb's copy keeps in-frame clones and lacks some. The V and J calls and clone size are taken from that table; D and trimming were inferred from the DNA. The sample lists about 200,000 clones, more than 75% seen once, with under 2.5% in the top ten. These data come from a study of blood T cell repertoires in COVID-19. Study details: The samples span acute and convalescent COVID-19 from the United States, Italy and Spain. Nucleic acid was either cDNA or gDNA, and it came from T cells, B-cell-depleted T cells, or PBMCs.

Specimen: peripheral blood. This sequence was found in a man aged 35-49 years with active or convalescent COVID-19.

CDR3: CASSVAGENTEAFF. Written as DNA, the CDR3 is TGTGCCAGCAGCGTAGCAGGGGAGAACACTGAAGCTTTCTTT. The chain has TRBV9 and TRBJ1-1; maybe TRBD1 (6 bases). The germline V and J ends were trimmed by 0 bases and 1 base, with 7 bases remaining between them. Germline assignment: CDR1 SGDLS and CDR2 YYNGEE. The CDR3 has 14 amino acids.